A selection of T cell receptor beta chains follows, all from one sample in a study of control samples from healthy donors and cancer patients. Sequenced by immunoSEQ multiplex PCR; TCRdb stores in-frame clones only, minus some. The table records about 97,000 clones, just over 90% of them present only once. The specimen was blood. The receptor set was obtained from a young woman in good health. Each CDR3 is given with its conserved first and last residue. The D gene is left open where the match is weak. Size values are once, few and many counts, or a class for expanded clones, and some rows have none.

CDR3aa | CDR3nt | j_gene | d_gene | v_gene | abundance | len
CASTGRPVEPQHF | TGTGCCAGTACCGGACGTCCCGTAGAGCCCCAGCATTTT | TRBJ1-5 | - | TRBV19 | once | 13
CASRDRGNQPQHF | TGTGCCAGCCGGGACAGGGGGAATCAGCCCCAGCATTTT | TRBJ1-5 | TRBD1 | TRBV2 | - | 13
CASSPADYLYGYTF | TGTGCCAGCAGCCCCGCTGACTATCTCTATGGCTACACCTTC | TRBJ1-2 | - | TRBV7-9 | - | 14
CASSLEGSAGNTQYF | TGTGCCAGCAGCTTGGAGGGTAGCGCAGGGAATACGCAGTATTTT | TRBJ2-3 | - | TRBV5-4 | - | 15
CASSYLWDASGANVLTF | TGTGCCAGCAGTTACCTTTGGGACGCCTCTGGGGCCAACGTCCTGACTTTC | TRBJ2-6 | - | TRBV6-2/TRBV6-3 | - | 17
CASTPPLGRKTGELFF | TGTGCCAGCACCCCGCCCCTCGGCAGGAAGACCGGGGAGCTGTTTTTT | TRBJ2-2 | - | TRBV28 | - | 16
CASRVGSGQNTEAFF | TGCGCCAGCAGGGTTGGGTCGGGACAGAACACTGAAGCTTTCTTT | TRBJ1-1 | - | TRBV5-1 | - | 15
CASSEFTGRGSPLHF | TGTGCCAGCAGTGAATTCACCGGGCGGGGTTCACCCCTCCACTTT | TRBJ1-6 | - | TRBV2 | - | 15
CASRRTPGQGDYGYTF | TGTGCCAGCAGACGAACCCCCGGGCAGGGGGACTATGGCTACACCTTC | TRBJ1-2 | TRBD1 | TRBV3-1/TRBV3-2 | - | 16
CAWSVGYSGANVLTF | TGTGCCTGGAGTGTGGGGTACTCTGGGGCCAACGTCCTGACTTTC | TRBJ2-6 | - | TRBV30 | - | 15
CAISEEGQGNQPQHF | TGTGCCATCAGTGAGGAAGGACAGGGAAATCAGCCCCAGCATTTT | TRBJ1-5 | TRBD1 | TRBV10-3 | once | 15
CASSTTRQYDGYTF | TGTGCCAGCAGTACCACCCGACAGTATGATGGCTACACCTTC | TRBJ1-2 | - | TRBV6-2/TRBV6-3 | - | 14
CASSLPGLSSYNSPLHF | TGTGCCAGCAGTCTACCGGGCCTAAGCTCCTATAATTCACCCCTCCACTTT | TRBJ1-6 | - | TRBV28 | - | 17
CASSLTGEFTDTQYF | TGTGCCAGCAGCTTAACAGGAGAGTTCACAGATACGCAGTATTTT | TRBJ2-3 | - | TRBV7-3 | - | 15
CASSLKMNTEAFF | TGTGCCAGCAGTTTAAAAATGAACACTGAAGCTTTCTTT | TRBJ1-1 | - | TRBV12-3/TRBV12-4 | - | 13
CASPDRAYGYTF | TGTGCCAGCCCGGACAGGGCCTATGGCTACACCTTC | TRBJ1-2 | TRBD1 | TRBV2 | - | 12
CASTLRALVSGNTIYF | TGTGCCAGCACCCTCCGGGCCTTAGTCTCTGGAAACACCATATATTTT | TRBJ1-3 | - | TRBV5-6 | - | 16
CASSGWTGPGYTF | TGTGCCAGCAGCGGTTGGACAGGGCCTGGCTACACCTTC | TRBJ1-2 | TRBD1 | TRBV9 | - | 13
CASSLVPTESSYNEQFF | TGTGCCAGCAGCTTAGTCCCGACAGAGAGCTCCTACAATGAGCAGTTCTTC | TRBJ2-1 | - | TRBV7-2 | - | 17
CASSQDSTGSYGYTF | TGTGCCAGCAGCCAAGATTCGACAGGGTCCTATGGCTACACCTTC | TRBJ1-2 | TRBD1 | TRBV3-1/TRBV3-2 | - | 15
CASADRAIGNQPQHF | TGTGCCAGTGCCGATCGGGCGATAGGCAATCAGCCCCAGCATTTT | TRBJ1-5 | - | TRBV19 | - | 15
CASSWDRGNQPQHF | TGTGCCAGCAGCTGGGACAGGGGCAATCAGCCCCAGCATTTT | TRBJ1-5 | TRBD1 | TRBV11-3 | few | 14
CASSPQTGLGGDEQYF | TGTGCCAGCAGCCCACAAACCGGACTAGGTGGCGACGAGCAGTACTTC | TRBJ2-7 | TRBD2 | TRBV13 | - | 16
CASSYTDTYEQYF | TGTGCCAGCAGTTACACTGACACCTACGAGCAGTACTTC | TRBJ2-7 | - | TRBV6-6 | - | 13